The rows below give T cell receptor beta chains drawn from one sample of a study of T cells in narcolepsy. Clones were read by immunoSEQ multiplex PCR, and TCRdb kept only the in-frame ones, dropping some. The sample gives 31,000 or so clones, about nine tenths of which show up once; 1% to 1.5% is in the top ten. The material sequenced was CD45RA- memory CD4+ T cells from PBMCs. The receptors originated from a human donor with narcolepsy. Both conserved end residues are part of each CDR3. The order of the fields is J gene, V gene, clone size, D gene, CDR3 protein, CDR3 DNA. A D gene is named only where the DNA matches it firmly. Clone size is shown for a subset of rows, as once, few, many or a class of expanded clone.

TRBJ1-2	TRBV2	-	TRBD1	CASIRDRGNYGYTF	TGTGCCAGCATCCGGGACAGGGGTAACTATGGCTACACCTTC
TRBJ2-1	TRBV5-1	-	-	CASSLRADRSYNEQFF	TGCGCCAGCAGCTTGCGGGCGGACCGCTCCTACAATGAGCAGTTCTTC
TRBJ1-5	TRBV19	-	-	CASSITRGSGDQPQHF	TGTGCCAGTAGCATTACACGGGGCTCTGGGGATCAGCCCCAGCATTTT
TRBJ1-5	TRBV4-3	-	-	CASSQEPQGGQPQHF	TGCGCCAGCAGCCAAGAGCCACAGGGAGGACAGCCCCAGCATTTT
TRBJ2-5	TRBV5-4	-	-	CASSLAAGEETQYF	TGTGCCAGCAGCTTGGCGGCAGGGGAAGAGACCCAGTACTTC
TRBJ1-1	TRBV28	-	-	CASSLVRRILREAFF	TGTGCCAGCAGTTTAGTAAGACGCATCTTGAGGGAAGCTTTCTTT
TRBJ2-7	TRBV4-1	-	-	CASSPVPSGPYEQYF	TGCGCCAGCAGCCCCGTCCCCAGCGGGCCCTACGAGCAGTACTTC
TRBJ1-1	TRBV7-9	-	TRBD1	CASSLLTGLTEAFF	TGTGCCAGCAGCTTACTGACAGGGCTCACTGAAGCTTTCTTT
TRBJ2-2	TRBV19	few	-	CASRLGPNTGELFF	TGTGCCAGTAGACTGGGGCCGAACACCGGGGAGCTGTTTTTT
TRBJ2-2	TRBV9	-	-	CASSVAAGAVAGELFF	TGTGCCAGCAGCGTAGCTGCAGGGGCGGTGGCCGGGGAGCTGTTTTTT
TRBJ1-5	TRBV5-8	few	TRBD1	CASSSGQKTNQPQHF	TGTGCCAGCAGCTCGGGACAGAAAACCAATCAGCCCCAGCATTTT
TRBJ2-1	TRBV7-6	once	-	CASSQGSFNSYNEQFF	TGTGCCAGCAGTCAGGGTAGCTTTAACTCCTACAATGAGCAGTTCTTC
TRBJ1-1	TRBV28	-	TRBD1	CASSLFGQGRRNTEAFF	TGTGCCAGCAGTTTATTCGGACAGGGGAGGAGAAACACTGAAGCTTTCTTT
TRBJ1-1	TRBV30	-	-	CAWSGGVNTEAFF	TGTGCCTGGAGCGGAGGGGTGAACACTGAAGCTTTCTTT